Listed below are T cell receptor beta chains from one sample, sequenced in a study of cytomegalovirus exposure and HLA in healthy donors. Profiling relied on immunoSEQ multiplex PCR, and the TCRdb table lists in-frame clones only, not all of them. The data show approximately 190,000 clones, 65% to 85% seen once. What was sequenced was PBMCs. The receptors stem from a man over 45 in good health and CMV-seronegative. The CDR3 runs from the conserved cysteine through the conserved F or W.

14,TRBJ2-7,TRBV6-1,CASSSGGRGHEQYF
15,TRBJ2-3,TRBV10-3,CAISPMSGSTDTQYF
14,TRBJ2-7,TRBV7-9,CASSSVSTFGEQYF
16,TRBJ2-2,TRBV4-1,CASSQILGANTGELFF
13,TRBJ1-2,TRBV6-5,CASSHDRGLRYTF
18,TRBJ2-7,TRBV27,CASSSGSRTGLERGEQYF
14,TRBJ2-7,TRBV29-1,CSVGQDPLFYEQYF
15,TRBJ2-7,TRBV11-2,CASSLGVGGTYEQYF
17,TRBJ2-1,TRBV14,CASSQGQGIGSYNEQFF
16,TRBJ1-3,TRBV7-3,CASSLTGGPSGNTIYF
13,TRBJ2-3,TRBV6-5,CASSGQSMNTQYF
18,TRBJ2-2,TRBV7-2,CASSPQGLALVGTGELFF
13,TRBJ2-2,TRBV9,CASSGPQTGELFF
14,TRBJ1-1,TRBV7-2,CASSLRGDNTEAFF
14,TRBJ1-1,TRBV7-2,CASSLQGANTEAFF
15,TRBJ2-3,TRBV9,CASRRGLLGGDTQYF
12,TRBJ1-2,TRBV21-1,CATRRESYGYTF
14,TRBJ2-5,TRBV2,CASKRGESQETQYF
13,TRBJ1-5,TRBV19,CASMDRGNQPQHF
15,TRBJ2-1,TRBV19,CAGSTGLAGAFEQFF